The entry that follows covers one T cell receptor beta chain sequence. The sample originates from a study of blood T cells in healthy people across ages. Primers used in a second PCR of about 6 to 11 cycles were a sample-barcoded 5' primer and a J-beta primer mix. Via MiXCR, TCRdb re-called the 5' RACE reads, giving one row per CDR3 protein. The sample consists of 1.4 million to 1.5 million distinct CDR3 sequences, 40% to 50% of them appearing once. The CDR3 runs 16 residues. Trimming stripped 0 bases from V and 1 base from J, with 12 bases between. Germline V CDR1 and CDR2: LNHNV, YYDKDF (reference sequence).

This receptor was obtained from a woman under 30 in good health. The chain is built from TRBV15 and TRBJ1-1; TRBD1 is a possible D gene (5 bases). Sequencing was done on a sample of blood. Here the CDR3 reads CATSRDLGTANTEAFF. The CDR3 DNA sequence: TGTGCCACCAGCAGAGATTTGGGGACCGCGAACACTGAAGCTTTCTTT.